The entry that follows covers one TCR beta chain sequence. What antigen it recognizes has not been identified. No much larger clone is present one base from it, and per-base qualities are unavailable. The identical CDR3 is also encoded by other nucleotide sequences in the sample. This entry is derived from a study of T cell clones after liver transplantation (dated by TCRdb to about 2019). Regarding the study in general: Samples were obtained from ITN030ST, a randomized trial in which withdrawal of immunosuppression was attempted within 2 years of liver transplantation. To count as tolerant, a recipient had to stay completely off immunosuppression for at least one year without liver enzymes climbing beyond twice the upper limit of normal. Blood samples were collected pre-transplant, then pre-randomization ahead of withdrawal, and finally post-randomization once withdrawal had either been completed or failed. A cohort of 8 liver transplant recipients was studied, of whom 3 were classified as tolerant and 5 as non-tolerant. Donor-reactive T cell clones were identified by TCRbeta sequencing after a pre-transplant mixed lymphocyte reaction and then tracked in post-transplant blood. As an antigen-independent comparator for the donor-reactive sequences, third party-reactive TCRbeta sequences from pre-transplant MLRs were identified as well. Of the eight recipients, a few were HCV-positive, while the remaining recipients had been transplanted for non-autoimmune, non-viral indications. No induction therapy was given to the subjects, and standard immunosuppression was administered until randomization at 12-24 months post-transplant.

What the work shows at the level of the full study, not this receptor alone: A greater decline was seen for donor-reactive sequences than for third party-reactive sequences, suggesting partial antigen-specific deletion unrelated to withdrawal success. Once repertoire turnover was taken into account, donor-reactive detection showed a significant reduction for CD4 in 7 of 8 subjects and for CD8 in 8 of 8. Because no allograft tissue specimens were available, donor-reactive T cells may have migrated into the graft instead of being deleted. Low numbers of available donor cells limited the measurable donor-reactive repertoire in two subjects. The conclusions were preliminary, being limited by small, heterogeneous patient numbers and by non-standardized post-transplant time points. A significant post-transplant decrease in circulating donor-reactive CD4 TCRbeta sequences was observed in 5 of 8 subjects, irrespective of tolerance or HCV status.

Unstimulated PBMCs, after thawing, were stained for CD3, CD4 and CD8 and then FACS-sorted into CD3+CD4+ and CD3+CD8+ populations. Randomization to immunosuppression withdrawal applied to every one of the 8 studied subjects. The Qiagen DNeasy Blood and Tissue Kit was used to isolate genomic DNA. High-throughput TCRbeta CDR3 sequencing of frozen genomic DNA was performed by immunoSEQ, including PCR amplification, mapping, bias correction and internal controls. Concerning the study's data processing: Only productive rearrangements were retained, and each unique TCRbeta sequence was defined by its CDR3 nucleotide sequence together with its V and J gene. For a sequence to be called donor-reactive, it needed a frequency of at least 0.01% and at least 5-fold expansion in CFSE-low cells compared with unstimulated pre-transplant cells. Per-subject minimum frequency thresholds, based on the lowest-template unstimulated sample, ensured at least 90% detection power. Jensen-Shannon divergence between the top 1000 TCRbeta sequences after and before transplant was used to measure repertoire turnover. Two-sided Fisher's exact tests were used to test for changes in the detection of donor-reactive sequences. The table comes from immuneACCESS by way of TCRdb, which keeps in-frame sequences with V and J called. Part of the clones is missing from these tables; in studies checked, under half for an unresolved V gene and the rest for unknown reasons. The DNA gave D and trimming, while V, J and clone size come from that table. A total of 65,000 to 80,000 clones appear in this sample, approximately 87% of them only once. 2.8% of the sample lies in the top ten.

According to the germline V gene (reference sequence), CDR1 reads LNHDA and CDR2 reads SQIVND. The CDR3 runs 14 residues from the cysteine to the phenylalanine. Solely the CDR3 DNA is kept, with 42 bases framed from the first base. V drops 0 bases and J drops 1 base, leaving 6 bases in between. The V and J segments used are TRBV19 and TRBJ1-1; no D segment can be confidently identified. This sequence originates from a human patient who received a liver transplant. It is possible that, after a transplant, some T cells come from the graft donor. Sample: CD4+ T cells from blood, taken at the 22-month timepoint. Here is the DNA: TGTGCCAGTAGTATAGAGACCGGGAACACTGAAGCTTTCTTT. Protein translation: CASSIETGNTEAFF.